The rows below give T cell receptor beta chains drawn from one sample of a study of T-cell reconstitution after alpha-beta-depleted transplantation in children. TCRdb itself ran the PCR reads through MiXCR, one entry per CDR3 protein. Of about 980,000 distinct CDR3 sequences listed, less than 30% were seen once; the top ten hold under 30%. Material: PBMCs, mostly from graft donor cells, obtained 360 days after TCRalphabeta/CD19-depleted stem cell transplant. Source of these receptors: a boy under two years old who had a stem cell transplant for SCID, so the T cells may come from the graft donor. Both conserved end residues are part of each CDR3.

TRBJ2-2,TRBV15,CATSRDRLANTGELFF
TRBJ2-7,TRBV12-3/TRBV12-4,CASTPGVRYEQYF
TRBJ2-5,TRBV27,CASSLSGTLETQYF
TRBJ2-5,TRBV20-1,CSASVRIQETQYF
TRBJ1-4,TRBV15,CATSRARGGANEKLFF
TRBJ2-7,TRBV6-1,CASTAGTGPREQYF
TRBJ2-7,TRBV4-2,CASSQGIDRVYEQYF
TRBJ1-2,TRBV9,CASSIGQGNYGYTF
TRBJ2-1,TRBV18,CASSPRDSRASEQFF
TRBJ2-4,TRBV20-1,CSARPPGTGGISRQYF
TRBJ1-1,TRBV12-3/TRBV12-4,CASRRDGMNTEAFF
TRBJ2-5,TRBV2,CASNPGHQYF
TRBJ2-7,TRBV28,CASSPRPGAPYEQYF
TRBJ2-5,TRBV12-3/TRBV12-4,CASSLALVLVSETQYF
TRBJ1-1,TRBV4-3,CASSPTGGLNTEAFF
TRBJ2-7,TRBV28,CASSLQGTGFYEQYF
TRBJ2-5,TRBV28,CASRVPSGAQYF
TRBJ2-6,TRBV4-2,CASSQRYRTLSGANVLTF
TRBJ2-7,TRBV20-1,CSARTGLAGGTYEQYF
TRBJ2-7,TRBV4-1,CASSLGQGGGEQYF
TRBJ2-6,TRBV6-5,CASSYTRPGGSGANVLTF
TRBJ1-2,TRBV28,CASSAVEKGWVYGYTF
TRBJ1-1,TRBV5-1,CASSTSTGMNTEAFF
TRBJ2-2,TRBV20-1,CSARDSQRGVPGELFF
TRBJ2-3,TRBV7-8,CASSSHLAGVPDTQYF
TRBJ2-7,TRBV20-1,CSAAPRNPSYEQYF
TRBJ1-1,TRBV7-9,CASSPGTAANTEAFF
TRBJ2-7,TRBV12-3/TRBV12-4,CASSARGPSYEQYF
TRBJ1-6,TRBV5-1,CASSFSTGSNSPLHF
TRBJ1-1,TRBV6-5,CASSYEGRPNTEAFF
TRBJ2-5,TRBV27,CASSLSSQETQYF
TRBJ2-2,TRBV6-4,CASSPRAATGELFF
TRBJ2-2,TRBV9,CASSSRQGGWPGELFF
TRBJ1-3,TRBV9,CASSATGRRSGNTIYF
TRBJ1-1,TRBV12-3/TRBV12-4,CATRGQMNTEAFF
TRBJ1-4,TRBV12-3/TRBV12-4,CASSSHRGSNEKLFF
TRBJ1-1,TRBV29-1,CSGRGVTEAFF
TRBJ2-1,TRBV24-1,CATRHPDRIVYNEQFF
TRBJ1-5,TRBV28,CASRTGTGGFQPQHF
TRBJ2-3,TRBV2,CASLAGRGYTDTQYF
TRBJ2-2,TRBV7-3,CASSLGLAGVSGELFF
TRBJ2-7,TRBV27,CASSSPGRTYEQYF
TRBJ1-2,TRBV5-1,CASSSQLDRGYGYTF
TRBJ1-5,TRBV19,CASSILGQPQHF
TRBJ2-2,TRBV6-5,CASHINLAGGLGELFF
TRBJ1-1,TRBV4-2,CASSQGVLEAFF
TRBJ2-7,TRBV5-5,CASSRPRYEQYF
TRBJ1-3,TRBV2,CASWAGISGNTIYF
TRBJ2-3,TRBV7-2,CASSRRTGGADTQYF
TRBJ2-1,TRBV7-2,CASSLGRKGEQFF
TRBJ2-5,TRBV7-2,CASSSRLAGGQETQYF